This TCR beta chain was observed in a study of OX40 agonist ivuxolimab in advanced cancers. Regarding this clone: What it recognizes is unknown.

Germline CDR1 is SGHRS and CDR2 is YFSETQ. V was cut by 3 bases and J by 8 bases, with 12 bases left in between. CDR3 size: 13 residues. This table comes from immunoSEQ multiplex PCR, and its TCRdb copy is limited to in-frame clones, with some not included. The sample has around 84,000 clones, over 85% seen once; the top ten hold more than 0.15%. General observations from the study: The mean number of expanded clones was higher in CD8+ T cells than in CD4+.

Here the sequenced sample was CD4+ or CD8+ T cells sorted from blood, taken in a trial of the OX40 agonist ivuxolimab. The sequence derives from an adult with an advanced solid tumor such as melanoma, head and neck, liver or kidney cancer. The chain carries TRBV5-1 and TRBJ2-4, with D unresolved. In DNA form, the CDR3 reads TGCGCCAGCAGCTCCCTGGATGCTCACATTCAGTACTTC. As protein: CASSSLDAHIQYF.